What follows are 20 T cell receptor beta chains derived from one specimen sequenced in a study of technical replicates of blood from several donors. The data were produced by immunoSEQ multiplex PCR, yet TCRdb's version contains in-frame clones alone and is incomplete. The data hold under 95,000 clones, with roughly 94% observed a single time. The source material was T cells isolated from PBMCs. These receptors were taken from a human donor in good health.

The J gene is TRBJ1-1, the V gene TRBV15, with 9 bases fitting TRBD1. Trimming took 9 bases from V and 4 from J; bases not matched to a gene: 9. The CDR3 totals 14 residues. CDR1 LNHNV and CDR2 YYDKDF come from the germline V gene (reference sequence). The CDR3 sequence: CATKTGGSFTEAFF. DNA for the CDR3: TGTGCCACGAAAACAGGGGGCAGTTTCACTGAAGCTTTCTTT.

J is TRBJ2-7 and V is TRBV7-9; TRBD1 might be the D (6 bases). The CDR3 has 17 amino acids. Trimming pared 1 base from V and 0 bases from J, leaving 16 bases between. Germline V CDR1 and CDR2: SEHNR, FQNEAQ (reference sequence). This chain's CDR3 is CASSLVGQRYASYEQYF. As DNA, the CDR3 is TGTGCCAGCAGCTTAGTTGGACAGCGATACGCCTCCTACGAGCAGTACTTC.

This sequence joins TRBV28 and TRBJ1-5; D is possibly TRBD1 (5 bases). Germline-derived CDR1 and CDR2 are MDHEN and SYDVKM. Trimming removed 5 bases from V and 7 bases from J, with 21 bases in between. CDR3 length: 16 residues. This chain's CDR3 is CASSARIRAARQPQHF. The CDR3 nucleotides are TGTGCCAGCAGTGCCCGGATCAGGGCTGCTCGGCAGCCCCAGCATTTT.

The V and J genes are TRBV19 and TRBJ1-5, with D possibly matching TRBD1 (5 bases). CDR3 length equals 16 residues. The ends were cut back, 3 bases at V and 1 base at J, with 13 bases in the middle. CDR1 and CDR2 (germline): LNHDA, SQIVND (reference sequence). CDR3 DNA: TGTGCCAGTAGTATTCGGGGGAAAAGGAGCAATCAGCCCCAGCATTTT. Its translation: CASSIRGKRSNQPQHF. Supplemented by reference TRBV19 and TRBJ1-5, the full variable domain reads DGGITQSPKYLFRKEGQNVTLSCEQNLNHDAMYWYRQDPGQGLRLIYYSQIVNDFQKGDIAEGYSVSREKKESFPLTVTSAQKNPTAFYLCASSIRGKRSNQPQHFGDGTRLSIL.

The chain couples TRBV30 to TRBJ1-4; D gene unclear. V lost 0 bases, J lost 8 bases, and 13 bases lay in between. The germline V gene has CDR1 GTSNPN and CDR2 SVGIG (reference sequence). The CDR3 runs 14 residues. The chain's CDR3 is CAWSVGPGGEKLFF. DNA for the CDR3: TGTGCCTGGAGTGTAGGCCCGGGTGGGGAAAAACTGTTTTTT. Complete variable domain (other parts from reference TRBV30 and TRBJ1-4): SQTIHQWPATLVQPVGSPLSLECTVEGTSNPNLYWYRQAAGRGLQLLFYSVGIGQISSEVPQNLSASRPQDRQFILSSKKLLLSDSGFYLCAWSVGPGGEKLFFGSGTQLSVL.

The rearrangement uses TRBV7-6 and TRBJ2-2; TRBD2 aligns across 9 bases. This CDR3 contains 17 residues. V lost 5 bases, J lost 5 bases, and 12 bases stayed unmatched. CDR1 and CDR2 from the germline V gene are SGHVS and FNYEAQ. CDR3 sequence (DNA): TGTGCCAGCAGCAAGGGCGGCGGGAGGGCGGGAACCGGGGAGCTGTTTTTT. Amino acids: CASSKGGGRAGTGELFF.

The chain employs TRBV4-2 and TRBJ1-1; 8 nucleotides line up with TRBD1. This CDR3 is 14 amino acids long. V gave up 2 bases and J gave up 10 bases; unmatched junction bases: 9. Germline CDR1 reads LGHNA; CDR2 reads YNFKEQ. The CDR3 nucleotides are TGTGCCAGCAGCCAACCGACAGGGGAGGTAGGAGCTTTCTTT. Translating gives CASSQPTGEVGAFF.

The V gene is TRBV4-2, the J gene TRBJ2-3; no clear D gene. Between the trimmed V and J ends, which lost 1 base and 1 base, there was a span of 12 bases. The CDR3 contains 16 residues. Germline CDR1 and CDR2: LGHNA and YNFKEQ. Written as DNA, the CDR3 is TGTGCCAGCAGCCAAGTAGTTCGAGATCGCACAGATACGCAGTATTTT. This translates into CASSQVVRDRTDTQYF.

The J gene is TRBJ1-5, the V gene TRBV7-6; D not resolved. The V end was cut by 2 bases, the J end by 4 bases, with 12 bases between. CDR3 length: 15 amino acids. The V gene's germline CDR1 is SGHVS and CDR2 FNYEAQ. The DNA for the CDR3 is TGTGCCAGCAGCTTAAGGGAGGGAGCGAATCAGCCCCAGCATTTT. This gives the protein CASSLREGANQPQHF.

This rearrangement joins TRBV10-1 to TRBJ2-7; D remains unclear. Between the trimmed V and J ends, which lost 0 bases and 9 bases, there was a span of 9 bases. Germline-derived CDR1 and CDR2 are WNHNN and SYGVQD (reference sequence). The CDR3 extends over 12 amino acids. For the CDR3, the DNA is TGCGCCAGCAGTGAGTCAGCCACCCGGCAGTACTTC. The encoded protein is CASSESATRQYF.

The chain is built from TRBV2 and TRBJ2-1, with D possibly matching TRBD2 (5 bases). The V end was cut by 6 bases, the J end by 3 bases, with 15 bases between. CDR1 is SNHLY, CDR2 FYNNEI, per germline. This CDR3 comprises 15 residues. The CDR3 is CASRGSGKNYNEQFF. CDR3 DNA: TGTGCCAGCAGGGGTTCGGGGAAGAACTACAATGAGCAGTTCTTC. Full variable domain (rest looked up from reference TRBV2 and TRBJ2-1): EPEVTQTPSHQVTQMGQEVILRCVPISNHLYFYWYRQILGQKVEFLVSFYNNEISEKSEIFDDQFSVERPDGSNFTLKIRSTKLEDSAMYFCASRGSGKNYNEQFFGPGTRLTVL.

The gene calls are TRBV19 and TRBJ2-3; 7 nucleotides line up with TRBD1. This CDR3 comprises 14 residues. Germline CDR1 and CDR2: LNHDA and SQIVND (reference sequence). The V and J ends lost 3 bases and 4 bases, in that order; junction bases with no gene match: 4. The chain's CDR3 is CASSILQGADTQYF. The CDR3 DNA follows: TGTGCCAGTAGTATCTTGCAGGGGGCAGATACGCAGTATTTT. Full variable domain (missing parts from reference TRBV19 and TRBJ2-3): DGGITQSPKYLFRKEGQNVTLSCEQNLNHDAMYWYRQDPGQGLRLIYYSQIVNDFQKGDIAEGYSVSREKKESFPLTVTSAQKNPTAFYLCASSILQGADTQYFGPGTRLTVL.

This clone was recorded a few times. V and J are TRBV25-1 and TRBJ1-1, with 8 bases fitting TRBD1. The junction had 5 bases not matched to a gene; V was cut back by 6 bases and J by 2 bases. The germline V gene has CDR1 MGHDK and CDR2 SYGVNS. CDR3 length: 14 amino acids. The CDR3 DNA reads as TGTGCCAGCAGGGGACAGGCAAAAAACACTGAAGCTTTCTTT. Translated, it gives CASRGQAKNTEAFF.

This clone was observed a handful of times. The chain couples TRBV10-3 to TRBJ2-1, with unresolved D. This CDR3 has 12 amino acids. Trimming took 3 bases from V and 5 from J, leaving 5 bases between them. Germline V gene data show CDR1 as ENHRY and CDR2 as SYGVKD. The CDR3 sequence: CAISDGDNEQFF. The CDR3 nucleotides are TGTGCCATCAGTGATGGAGACAATGAGCAGTTCTTC.

V gene TRBV2 combines with J gene TRBJ1-6; perhaps TRBD1 as D (5 bases). The ends were cut back, 3 bases at V and 4 bases at J, with 7 bases in the middle. The CDR3 is 14 amino acids. Germline CDR1 is SNHLY and CDR2 is FYNNEI. The CDR3 DNA reads as TGTGCCAGCAGTGAGGGGCAGTATAATTCACCCCTCCACTTT. Translated, it gives CASSEGQYNSPLHF.

The chain has TRBV4-2 and TRBJ2-5; TRBD2 agrees at 11 bases. Per germline, CDR1 LGHNA and CDR2 YNFKEQ. This CDR3 has 17 amino acids. Trimming cost V 4 bases and J 2 bases; bases outside gene matches: 9. The CDR3 nucleotides read TGTGCCAGCAGCCGTATAGCGGGGGGGCCGGGGCAAGAGACCCAGTACTTC. As protein: CASSRIAGGPGQETQYF.

J is TRBJ1-5 and V is TRBV12-5; possible D gene TRBD1, 5 bases. This CDR3 is built from 14 residues. Per the germline V gene, CDR1 is LGHNT and CDR2 is FRNRAP. Trimming cost V 6 bases and J 5 bases, with 14 bases left between them. This chain's CDR3 is CASGEGGTDQPQHF. The CDR3 coding sequence is TGTGCTAGTGGCGAGGGAGGGACCGATCAGCCCCAGCATTTT.

The V gene is TRBV5-4, the J gene TRBJ2-7; 8 nucleotides match TRBD2. There are 14 residues in the CDR3. The junction had 3 bases not matched to a gene; V was cut back by 4 bases and J by 0 bases. CDR1 SGHNT and CDR2 YYREEE come from the germline V gene (reference sequence). CDR3 DNA sequence: TGTGCCAGCAGCCATAGCGGGAACTCCTACGAGCAGTACTTC. It translates to CASSHSGNSYEQYF.

This clone was observed once. J is TRBJ1-2 and V is TRBV7-8; 7 bases align to TRBD1. This CDR3 comprises 15 residues. CDR1 SGHVS and CDR2 FQNEAQ come from the germline V gene. V lost 7 bases and J lost 5; bases outside the gene matches: 13. In DNA form, the CDR3 reads TGTGCCAGCACCGAGTTCACGGGACAGAAGTATGGCTACACCTTC. It translates to CASTEFTGQKYGYTF.

The chain links TRBV5-1 to TRBJ2-3; D remains unclear. The CDR3 consists of 14 residues. In germline, CDR1 is SGHRS, CDR2 YFSETQ. Trimming removed 0 bases from V and 4 bases from J, with 9 bases in between. CDR3 coding DNA: TGCGCCAGCAGCTTGGCAGGTACTGCAGATACGCAGTATTTT. Amino acid sequence: CASSLAGTADTQYF. The full variable domain, with the rest looked up from reference TRBV5-1 and TRBJ2-3, is KAGVTQTPRYLIKTRGQQVTLSCSPISGHRSVSWYQQTPGQGLQFLFEYFSETQRNKGNFPGRFSGRQFSNSRSEMNVSTLELGDSALYLCASSLAGTADTQYFGPGTRLTVL.